These 12 T cell receptor beta chains were all obtained from the same sample, sequenced in a study of Ad26.COV2.S vaccination and SARS-CoV-2 variants. Sequencing used immunoSEQ multiplex PCR; TCRdb keeps in-frame clones, though not all of them. The sample holds around 450,000 clones, approximately 89% seen once. The treatment denotes: about 20 received Ad26.COV2.S at low or high dose, single or two shots; about 5 received placebo; per-sample allocation not given. On day 63 after the first injection, vaccine and placebo recipients gave samples. Sequencing was performed on peripheral blood, taken in a trial of Ad26.COV2.S vaccine versus placebo. These receptors all come from a person between 18 and 65 years old who received the Ad26.COV2.S COVID-19 vaccine or a placebo.

This clone appeared once. The chain is built from TRBV6-5 and TRBJ2-7; D is ambiguous. V lost 1 base and J lost 2, with 9 bases in between. The CDR3 loop spans 14 amino acids. Germline V CDR1 and CDR2: MNHEY, SVGAGI. CDR3 DNA sequence: TGTGCCAGCAGTTACTACGGCGGAACCTACGAGCAGTACTTC. It specifies CASSYYGGTYEQYF.

The J gene is TRBJ2-2, the V gene TRBV5-1; TRBD2 matches 10 bases. The CDR3 extends over 18 amino acids. V trimming: 0 bases; J trimming: 5 bases; junction bases outside the gene matches: 10. Germline V gene sequence: CDR1 SGHRS, CDR2 YFSETQ. The CDR3 nucleotides read TGCGCCAGCAGCTTGGGAATTCGGCTAGCGGGAGATACCGGGGAGCTGTTTTTT. Its protein product is CASSLGIRLAGDTGELFF.

The V gene is TRBV15, the J gene TRBJ1-4; 7 bases match TRBD1. Looked up from germline, CDR1 is LNHNV and CDR2 is YYDKDF (reference sequence). The CDR3 is 15 residues long. The V segment lost 0 bases and the J segment 7 bases; nucleotides outside the gene matches: 5. DNA of the CDR3: TGTGCCACCAGCAGAGATTTGGGACAGAGTGAAAAACTGTTTTTT. This codes for CATSRDLGQSEKLFF.

The chain couples TRBV6-6 to TRBJ1-5, with 7 bases identical to TRBD1. The germline V gene has CDR1 MNHNY and CDR2 SVGAGI (reference sequence). J gave up 0 bases and V 7 bases, and 9 bases lay outside the gene matches. The length of the CDR3 is 16 residues. The CDR3 region is CASTRQGHNSNQPQHF. As DNA, the CDR3 is TGTGCCAGCACCAGACAGGGCCACAATAGCAATCAGCCCCAGCATTTT.

This chain uses TRBV5-1 with TRBJ2-1; D gene unclear. Looked up from germline, CDR1 is SGHRS and CDR2 is YFSETQ. CDR3 length: 16 residues. Trimming removed 4 bases at V and 3 bases at J, with 17 bases between. This CDR3 is CASSPWAPFDYNEQFF. CDR3 DNA sequence: TGCGCCAGCAGCCCGTGGGCTCCCTTTGACTACAATGAGCAGTTCTTC.

As for this clone: Other nucleotide sequences from this sample produce the same CDR3. V usage is TRBV28 and J usage is TRBJ2-2, with D tentatively TRBD2 (6 bases). Germline assignment: CDR1 MDHEN and CDR2 SYDVKM. This CDR3 comprises 13 residues. Between the trimmed V and J ends, which lost 4 bases and 5 bases, there was a span of 8 bases. The CDR3 DNA reads TGTGCCAGCAGTTCCGGGGGTACCGGGGAGCTGTTTTTT. The encoded protein is CASSSGGTGELFF.

This chain uses TRBV5-4 with TRBJ1-2; D is ambiguous. The germline gives CDR1 SGHNT, CDR2 YYREEE (reference sequence). This CDR3 spans 13 amino acids. V was shortened by 0 bases and J by 6 bases, with 9 bases between the two germline ends. CDR3 residues: CASSLAEGDGYTF. CDR3 nucleotide sequence: TGTGCCAGCAGCTTGGCAGAAGGAGATGGCTACACCTTC.

The CDR3 DNA reads as TGTGCCAGTAGTACCCGGAGGAGCTCCTACGAGCAGTACTTC. Its protein is CASSTRRSSYEQYF. The rearrangement joins TRBV19 to TRBJ2-7; possible D gene TRBD2, 5 bases. Germline loops: CDR1 LNHDA, CDR2 SQIVND (reference sequence). Trimming pared 4 bases from V and 0 bases from J, leaving 10 bases between. The CDR3 spans 14 residues.

The gene calls are TRBV27 and TRBJ1-1; 10 bases line up with TRBD1. This CDR3 spans 14 amino acids. With 5 bases clipped from V and 5 bases from J, the junction kept 5 bases outside the gene matches. The V gene's germline CDR1 is MNHEY and CDR2 SMNVEV (reference sequence). CDR3 nucleotide sequence: TGTGCCAGCAGTCACCGGGACAGGGGAACTGAAGCTTTCTTT. It yields the protein CASSHRDRGTEAFF.

V usage is TRBV11-1 and J usage is TRBJ1-2; 9 bases align to TRBD1. V dropped 4 bases and J dropped 3; count of bases not matched to a gene: 6. Germline values: CDR1 SGHAT, CDR2 FQDESV (reference sequence). The length of the CDR3 is 15 residues. In nucleotides, the CDR3 is TGTGCCAGCAGCTCCCGGACAGGGGCTGACTATGGCTACACCTTC. Translating gives CASSSRTGADYGYTF.

This clone was recorded once. This sequence joins TRBV7-9 and TRBJ2-1; TRBD2 agrees at 11 bases. CDR3 length: 18 residues. The V gene end was trimmed by 7 bases and the J gene end by 0 bases; junction bases not matched to a gene: 11. CDR1 is SEHNR and CDR2 is FQNEAQ in the germline V gene (reference sequence). The CDR3 region is CASIPPPSGRSSYNEQFF. CDR3 nucleotide sequence: TGTGCCAGCATTCCTCCTCCTAGCGGGAGGAGCTCCTACAATGAGCAGTTCTTC. Combining the CDR3 with reference TRBV7-9 and TRBJ2-1 gives the whole variable domain DTGVSQNPRHKITKRGQNVTFRCDPISEHNRLYWYRQTLGQGPEFLTYFQNEAQLEKSRLLSDRFSAERPKGSFSTLEIQRTEQGDSAMYLCASIPPPSGRSSYNEQFFGPGTRLTVL.

As to this clone: Other DNA sequences in this sample translate to the same CDR3. This chain connects TRBV19 to TRBJ2-2; D not resolved. With 7 bases removed from V and 2 bases from J, the gap between germline ends came to 2 bases. The CDR3 is made up of 11 amino acids. The V gene's germline CDR1 is LNHDA and CDR2 SQIVND (reference sequence). CDR3 region: CASTNTGELFF. The CDR3 region has the DNA TGTGCCAGTACTAACACCGGGGAGCTGTTTTTT.